The 9 T cell receptor beta chains presented below share a single source sample, sequenced in a study of shared clonotypes between healthy human individuals. Clones were read by immunoSEQ multiplex PCR, and TCRdb kept only the in-frame ones, dropping some. Here the sample spans about 460,000 clones, 75% to 80% being singletons. The sequenced sample was PBMCs. The source of these receptors is a woman in her 40s in good health. Some clones in this sample may be carry-over from other donors' samples.

V usage is TRBV7-2 and J usage is TRBJ1-5; D ambiguous. Germline V gene lookup returns CDR1 SGHTA and CDR2 FQGNSA. This CDR3 contains 14 residues. Trimming stripped 0 bases from V and 3 bases from J, with 6 bases between. The CDR3 coding sequence is TGTGCCAGCAGCTTAGCGGGGAACAATCAGCCCCAGCATTTT. Protein product: CASSLAGNNQPQHF.

This chain uses TRBV9 with TRBJ2-1; 13 positions match TRBD2. This CDR3 contains 16 residues. The junction had 3 bases not matched to a gene; V was cut back by 6 bases and J by 0 bases. Germline CDR1 and CDR2: SGDLS and YYNGEE. This chain's CDR3 is CASTGTSGTSYNEQFF. In DNA, the CDR3 is TGTGCCAGCACCGGGACTAGCGGGACCTCCTACAATGAGCAGTTCTTC.

This chain links TRBV7-8 with TRBJ1-1; tentative D call: TRBD1 (5 bases). The germline CDR1 and CDR2 sequences are SGHVS and FQNEAQ. CDR3 length: 11 amino acids. V was pared by 3 bases and J by 11 bases, with 10 bases between. The CDR3 DNA follows: TGTGCCAGCAGCTTTGGACACTGGGCTTTCTTT. Translation: CASSFGHWAFF.

The rearrangement joins TRBV27 to TRBJ2-7; 12 nucleotides line up with TRBD1. The CDR3 spans 14 residues. With 8 bases clipped from V and 5 bases from J, the junction kept 7 bases outside the gene matches. From germline, CDR1 is MNHEY and CDR2 SMNVEV (reference sequence). CDR3 in DNA: TGTGCCAGCGGGAGGGACAGGGGGCAGAACGAGCAGTACTTC. It translates to CASGRDRGQNEQYF.

The chain carries TRBV9 and TRBJ2-1, with a weak D call TRBD2 (5 bases). Germline values: CDR1 SGDLS, CDR2 YYNGEE. CDR3 length equals 15 residues. Trimming shortened V by 2 bases and J by 6 bases, and 15 bases separated the two germline ends. The CDR3 spells CASSVGERSFNEQFF. The DNA for the CDR3 is TGTGCCAGCAGCGTTGGGGAGAGGTCTTTCAATGAGCAGTTCTTC.

Of note for this clone: A read error may explain this, as a much larger clone is one base away. Other DNA sequences from this sample encode an identical CDR3 as well. The gene calls are TRBV5-6 and TRBJ1-2; unclear D gene. Germline CDR1 SGHDT, CDR2 YYEEEE. The CDR3 length is 12 residues. This CDR3 reads CASSLGGQGYTF. CDR3 DNA: TGCGCCAGCAGCTTGGGCGGTCAGGGCTACACCTTC.

Concerning this clone itself: Other DNA variants within this sample encode the same CDR3. The genes are TRBV2 and TRBJ2-1, with D uncertain. Germline-derived CDR1 and CDR2 are SNHLY and FYNNEI. V shed 4 bases and J shed 0 bases, with 10 bases lying between them. The CDR3 length is 15 residues. The chain's CDR3 is CASSGGPSSYNEQFF. In DNA form, the CDR3 reads TGTGCCAGCAGTGGGGGTCCGAGCTCCTACAATGAGCAGTTCTTC. The full variable domain, with the rest looked up from reference TRBV2 and TRBJ2-1, is EPEVTQTPSHQVTQMGQEVILRCVPISNHLYFYWYRQILGQKVEFLVSFYNNEISEKSEIFDDQFSVERPDGSNFTLKIRSTKLEDSAMYFCASSGGPSSYNEQFFGPGTRLTVL.

The CDR3 region is CASSLEGQGASYGYTF. CDR3 nucleotide sequence: TGCGCCAGCAGCCTAGAGGGACAGGGGGCTTCCTATGGCTACACCTTC. The genes are TRBV5-1 and TRBJ1-2; the match to TRBD1 covers 12 bases. CDR1 is SGHRS, CDR2 YFSETQ, per germline. Trimming removed 4 bases from V and 4 bases from J; junction bases left unmatched: 8. The CDR3 length is 16 residues. The whole variable domain, remainder taken from reference TRBV5-1 and TRBJ1-2, is KAGVTQTPRYLIKTRGQQVTLSCSPISGHRSVSWYQQTPGQGLQFLFEYFSETQRNKGNFPGRFSGRQFSNSRSEMNVSTLELGDSALYLCASSLEGQGASYGYTFGSGTRLTVV.

J is TRBJ1-4 and V is TRBV21-1; the DNA was not compared with TRBD1, the D call given in the table. TRBV21-1 is annotated as a pseudogene. The CDR3 loop spans 14 amino acids. CDR3 DNA sequence: TGTGCCAGCAGCCTGGACAGGAGGAATGAAAAACTGTTTTTT. Translated: CASSLDRRNEKLFF.